These 5 T cell receptor beta chains were sequenced from one sample in a study of T-cell memory formation after mild COVID-19. MiXCR, run by TCRdb on the 5' RACE reads, gives a single entry per CDR3 protein. This sample carries under 250,000 distinct CDR3 sequences, 15% to 19% of them seen once, and the ten largest clones take under 2.5%. The sequenced material came from PBMCs or a T cell subset sorted from them (not recorded which). Source of these receptors: an adult woman who had mild COVID-19 (a few samples of this study predate the infection). Cell type and time point are not known.

This chain links TRBV6-4 with TRBJ1-2; D ambiguous. The CDR3 spans 11 residues. V dropped 7 bases and J dropped 3 bases, with 6 bases sitting between them. CDR1 is MRHNA, CDR2 SNTAGT, per germline. The CDR3 region is CASTTDYGYTF. Written as DNA, the CDR3 is TGTGCCAGCACGACGGACTATGGCTACACCTTC.

The chain combines TRBV4-1 with TRBJ2-3, with 10 bases matching TRBD2. This CDR3 spans 17 amino acids. Germline CDR1 MGHRA, CDR2 YSYEKL. Germline trimming cut 0 bases from V and 7 bases from J; bases unmatched to any gene: 10. DNA of the CDR3: TGCGCCAGCAGCCAAGATGATCAGCGGGGGGGTAGAAATACGCAGTATTTT. This encodes CASSQDDQRGGRNTQYF.

The genes are TRBV20-1 and TRBJ1-3; D is uncertain. The CDR3 totals 14 residues. V gave up 3 bases and J gave up 8 bases, with 17 bases separating them. CDR1 DFQATT and CDR2 SNEGSKA come from the germline V gene (reference sequence). Here the CDR3 DNA reads TGCAGTGCTAGCCCCCCGACATGGGCGGACACCATATATTTT. This sequence encodes CSASPPTWADTIYF.

This chain connects TRBV19 to TRBJ2-7; a possible D gene is TRBD1 (6 bases). Looked up from germline, CDR1 is LNHDA and CDR2 is SQIVND (reference sequence). The V and J ends lost 5 bases and 3 bases respectively, with 17 bases between them. The CDR3 has 15 amino acids. Here the CDR3 DNA reads TGTGCCAGTAGTCTCCCCAGCAGGGGCCTCTACGAGCAGTACTTC. Its translation: CASSLPSRGLYEQYF.

This clonotype appeared a few times. The chain couples TRBV5-1 to TRBJ1-2, with D maybe TRBD1 (6 bases). Germline CDR1 SGHRS, CDR2 YFSETQ. Trimming pared 1 base from V and 8 bases from J, leaving 15 bases between. This CDR3 is 14 amino acids long. The CDR3 reads CASSLWGGGDGYTF. Written as DNA, the CDR3 is TGCGCCAGCAGCTTGTGGGGGGGCGGTGACGGCTACACCTTC.